Listed below are T cell receptor beta chains from one sample, sequenced in a study of blood T cell repertoires in COVID-19. Assay: immunoSEQ multiplex PCR; the TCRdb copy retains only in-frame clones and omits some. Found here are around 150,000 clones, about 85% of them singletons; the top ten hold 0.99%. Sequencing was done on a sample of peripheral blood. These receptors originate from a man aged 18 to 29 with acute or convalescent COVID-19. Each CDR3 is given with its conserved first and last residue. Each record gives: clone size, V gene, D gene, J gene, CDR3 DNA, CDR3 protein. The D gene is left open where the match is weak. Rows may omit the clone size; those that give it use once, few, many or a size class.

>-|TRBV25-1|-|TRBJ1-2
TGTGCCAGCCAAGGACATAACTATGGCTACACCTTC
CASQGHNYGYTF
>-|TRBV7-9|-|TRBJ2-7
TGTGCCAGCAGCTCCTCAGGGGCTGAGCTGTACTTC
CASSSSGAELYF
>-|TRBV11-2|TRBD2|TRBJ2-5
TGTGCCAGCAGCTTAGTACCCCTAGCGGGGATTCAAGAGACCCAGTACTTC
CASSLVPLAGIQETQYF
>-|TRBV11-2|-|TRBJ1-3
TGTGCCAGCAGCTTAGCCTCGGGGTTCGGGTCTGGAAACACCATATATTTT
CASSLASGFGSGNTIYF
>-|TRBV7-2|-|TRBJ2-1
TGTGCCAGCAGCTTAGCGGGGGGGCCTTACAATGAGCAGTTCTTC
CASSLAGGPYNEQFF
>-|TRBV14|-|TRBJ1-4
TGTGCCAGCAGCCAGTCCGCGGGGGGTGAAAAACTGTTTTTT
CASSQSAGGEKLFF
>-|TRBV7-6|TRBD1|TRBJ1-2
TGTGCCAGCAGCTCCACACCAGACAGGGCCGGGGGTGGCTACACCTTC
CASSSTPDRAGGGYTF
>-|TRBV21-1|-|TRBJ2-7
TGTGCCAGCAGCACCGACAGGGGGAAGTACGAGCAGTACTTC
CASSTDRGKYEQYF
>-|TRBV7-8|-|TRBJ2-2
TGTGCCAGCAGCTTAGGGCAGACGAACACCGGGGAGCTGTTTTTT
CASSLGQTNTGELFF
>-|TRBV2|-|TRBJ1-1
TGTGCCAGCGGATACAGAACGAACACTGAAGCTTTCTTT
CASGYRTNTEAFF
>-|TRBV12-3/TRBV12-4|-|TRBJ1-2
TGTGCCAGCAGTTTATCGGGAGACTATGGCTACACCTTC
CASSLSGDYGYTF
>-|TRBV6-5|TRBD1|TRBJ1-2
TGTGCCAGCAGCACAGGGGGACGAGCTAACTATGGCTACACCTTC
CASSTGGRANYGYTF
>-|TRBV10-3|TRBD2|TRBJ2-3
TGTGCCATCAGCCAAAAGGGACTAGCGGAGTGGGATACGCAGTATTTT
CAISQKGLAEWDTQYF
>few|TRBV28|TRBD1|TRBJ1-1
TGTGCCAGCAGTCCCCCAGGGGGGTACACTGAAGCTTTCTTT
CASSPPGGYTEAFF
>-|TRBV7-3|TRBD2|TRBJ2-5
TGTGCCAGCAGCTTAGGACTAGCAGAGACCCAGTACTTC
CASSLGLAETQYF
>-|TRBV6-4|TRBD2|TRBJ2-3
TGTGCCAGCAGTGATGGGGATAGCGGGGCAGATACGCAGTATTTT
CASSDGDSGADTQYF
>-|TRBV3-1/TRBV3-2|-|TRBJ1-2
TGTGCCAGCAGTCAAGTCCTACAGGGAAGTTATGGCTACACCTTC
CASSQVLQGSYGYTF
>-|TRBV28|-|TRBJ2-2
TGTGCCAGCAGGGACCGGAGGGCCGGGGAGCTGTTTTTT
CASRDRRAGELFF
>-|TRBV7-2|-|TRBJ1-3
TGTGCCAGCAGCCCCCAGGGGAGTGGAAACACCATATATTTT
CASSPQGSGNTIYF
>-|TRBV9|-|TRBJ2-2
TGTGCCAGCAGACCCGCCGGGGAAGAAAACACCGGGGAGCTGTTTTTT
CASRPAGEENTGELFF
>-|TRBV30|-|TRBJ2-7
TGTGCCTGGAGTGTACCTCGGCACGGGACCTACGAGCAGTACTTC
CAWSVPRHGTYEQYF
>-|TRBV7-2|-|TRBJ2-2
TGTGCCAGCAGCTTAAGGGGCCAAATCAACACCGGGGAGCTGTTTTTT
CASSLRGQINTGELFF
>-|TRBV30|TRBD2|TRBJ2-7
TGTGCCTGGAGTCCGACTAGCGGGGGGGCCTACGAGCAGTACTTC
CAWSPTSGGAYEQYF
>-|TRBV19|TRBD1|TRBJ1-1
TGTGCCAGTAGACGACAGGGGGTCACTGAAGCTTTCTTT
CASRRQGVTEAFF
>-|TRBV4-1|-|TRBJ1-3
TGCGCCAGCAGCCAAACAGGGTACTCTGGAAACACCATATATTTT
CASSQTGYSGNTIYF
>-|TRBV7-7|TRBD1|TRBJ1-4
TGTGCCAGCAGCTCCGGGACAGGGTCACGCGAAAAACTGTTTTTT
CASSSGTGSREKLFF
>once|TRBV30|-|TRBJ1-1
TGTGCCTGGAGGGCAGGATCTACCGGGAACACTGAAGCTTTCTTT
CAWRAGSTGNTEAFF
>-|TRBV5-6|-|TRBJ1-2
TGTGCCAGCAGCTTGTTTACCAGGGTTGAATATGGCTACACCTTC
CASSLFTRVEYGYTF
>-|TRBV28|TRBD1|TRBJ1-4
TGTGCCAGCAGTGAACTGGGACAGGGGATTAGAGAAAAACTGTTTTTT
CASSELGQGIREKLFF
>-|TRBV11-3|-|TRBJ1-3
TGTGCCAGCAGCTTTAACTCTGGAAACACCATATATTTT
CASSFNSGNTIYF
>-|TRBV7-9|-|TRBJ1-2
TGTGCCAGCAGCTTAGATGGCAGGGGAGGCTACACCTTC
CASSLDGRGGYTF
>-|TRBV4-1|-|TRBJ2-1
TGCGCCAGCAGCCAAGGGGTGGGGGGTGGTGAGCAGTTCTTC
CASSQGVGGGEQFF
>-|TRBV7-9|-|TRBJ2-1
TGTGCCAGCAGCTTATCTAGCCTCGGCGAGCAGTTCTTC
CASSLSSLGEQFF
>once|TRBV6-6|TRBD1|TRBJ1-2
TGTGCCAGCAGTTCCTCGTCGACAGGGGGAAACTATGGCTACACCTTC
CASSSSSTGGNYGYTF
>-|TRBV19|TRBD1|TRBJ1-2
TGTGCCAGTGAAAACAGGGGGATGGATTTCTATGGCTACACCTTC
CASENRGMDFYGYTF
>-|TRBV5-1|-|TRBJ2-1
TGCGCCAGCAGCTTGGAGGCAGGCAATGAGCAGTTCTTC
CASSLEAGNEQFF
>-|TRBV10-1|TRBD1|TRBJ2-1
TGCGCCAGTGGACAGGGGCTAAATGAGCAGTTCTTC
CASGQGLNEQFF
>-|TRBV7-3|-|TRBJ1-1
TGTGCCAGCAGCCCCATCAGCGACACTGAAGCTTTCTTT
CASSPISDTEAFF
>-|TRBV12-3/TRBV12-4|-|TRBJ2-5
TGTGCCAGCAGTTTTCAGGGGAGAGAGACCCAGTACTTC
CASSFQGRETQYF
>-|TRBV18|-|TRBJ1-5
TGTGCCAGCTCACCAGTAGGAGGTAGCAATCAGCCCCAGCATTTT
CASSPVGGSNQPQHF
>-|TRBV6-6|-|TRBJ1-1
TGTGCCAGCAGTTTTCCGGAGGGGGGGGCTGAAGCTTTCTTT
CASSFPEGGAEAFF
>-|TRBV6-6|-|TRBJ1-2
TGTGCCAGCAGTTACGCCAGGGTGGACTATGGCTACACCTTC
CASSYARVDYGYTF
>-|TRBV7-6|TRBD1|TRBJ2-5
TGTGCCAGCAGCTTGGGACAGGGGAGAGGAGAGACCCAGTACTTC
CASSLGQGRGETQYF
>few|TRBV27|TRBD1|TRBJ2-2
TGTGCCAGCAGTTCGACAGGGATTATTACCGGGGAGCTGTTTTTT
CASSSTGIITGELFF
>-|TRBV2|-|TRBJ2-3
TGTGCCAGCAGTCCCGGCCAGGATGCGCAGTATTTT
CASSPGQDAQYF